This record looks at one TCR beta chain sequence and its context. This clonotype was seen ten or more times. No cognate antigen has been identified for it. No base quality values were provided; no much bigger clone lies one nucleotide off. Via the germline V gene, CDR1 is MNHNS and CDR2 SASEGT. From the cysteine through the phenylalanine, the CDR3 covers 12 amino acids. CDR3 DNA is the only sequence kept; it has 36 bases, read in frame from the first base. V is shortened by 6 bases, J by 0 bases, and the region joining them spans 2 bases. The sample comes from a study of Graves' ophthalmopathy and Graves' hyperthyroidism (dated by TCRdb to the late 2010s). Describing the broader study: Peripheral blood samples were taken at the time of initial diagnosis, before any treatment was given. To explore V-J signatures that separate ophthalmopathy from hyperthyroidism, a discovery set of approximately 100 patients was enrolled, consisting of 40 to 45 with ophthalmopathy and fewer than 60 with stable hyperthyroidism. The study used TCR beta repertoire signatures to distinguish Graves' ophthalmopathy from Graves' hyperthyroidism and to predict progression to ophthalmopathy. In over five hyperthyroidism patients, the T-cell repertoires found in thyroid tissue were compared with those found in blood. The independent validation cohort included under 20 hyperthyroidism patients plus 17 patients who later progressed from hyperthyroidism to ophthalmopathy. In total, 135 blood samples were TCR-sequenced: 40 to 45 ophthalmopathy, over 70 hyperthyroidism and roughly 17 hyperthyroidism-to-ophthalmopathy patients. Following sample collection, hyperthyroidism patients were given methimazole at a starting dose of 30 mg daily, and ophthalmopathy patients were given high-dose intravenous methylprednisolone. The approximately 95 discovery patients were divided at random into training and test sets in a 7:3 ratio. The research as a whole found: The 13-signature model separated ophthalmopathy from stable hyperthyroidism with 85% to 90% sensitivity and about 81% specificity in cross-validation, and 80%/75% in the test set. In validation, the model predicted ophthalmopathy progression with 55% to 71% sensitivity and 72.22% specificity; eleven to twelve predicted patients were CT-confirmed with GO in a median of approximately 6.5 months. Sample size was not statistically predetermined, and group allocation was not concealed from the investigators. Among expanded thyroid clonotypes with frequency above 0.001, most also showed up in blood, which suggests that blood repertoires may reflect the thyroid immune response.

For repertoire sequencing, TCR beta CDR3 regions were amplified from RNA transcripts. The first round of RT-PCR was done with HTBI primers and the Qiagen OneStep RT-PCR kit, and was followed by a second round of multiplex PCR, then size selection and purification. The libraries underwent paired-end sequencing with 100 bp reads on an Illumina HiSeq2000. In the source study's methods: Reads were processed with SOAPnuke, discarding reads with adapters, uncalled bases, mean Phred below 15, or no exact constant-primer or identifier match. High-quality paired reads were merged with COPE v1.2.5. Unique nucleotide sequences were defined as clonotypes and aligned to IMGT TRB V, D and J references using MiTCR v1.1. Analysis was restricted to V-J combinations with a frequency above 0.0001, which covered 98% to 99.2% of repertoires. For each V-J combination, a TCR clonal expansion and chaos score was defined as F50 clonal expansion divided by the chaos observed in the TCRdist matrix. Features were reduced by Welch's t-statistics and random forest to about a dozen V-J combinations, which fed a naive Bayes classifier. The Morisita-Horn index was used to measure how similar the thyroid and blood repertoires were. The public reads were run again by TCRdb, first through fastp at Q25 and then through MiXCR, and only productive beta chains were kept. Every entry covers one CDR3 protein and lists the most common genes and DNA from its rows. The V and J calls and clone size come from TCRdb's table, not from the authors' own analysis. This sample is represented by approximately 210,000 distinct CDR3 sequences; roughly 29% of them were singletons. The ten largest account for approximately 8.2% of the sample.

Patients with ophthalmopathy had moderately to severely active disease, with a Clinical Activity Score of 3 or more, a NOSPECS grade of 4 or more, and a disease duration of less than 3 months. Patients with other autoimmune diseases, uncontrolled infections, pregnancy or lactation were excluded. Clinical symptoms, serum thyroxine, TRAb, thyroid ultrasound and orbital computed tomography were used for diagnosis. Using Ficoll-Paque density gradient centrifugation, PBMCs were isolated from roughly 9.2 ml of fresh peripheral blood. Total RNA was extracted using Trizol reagent, and RNA quality was checked on an Agilent 2100 Bioanalyzer.

The receptor chain draws on TRBV6-1 and TRBJ2-2; the D gene is unclear. The sample consisted of peripheral blood. The origin of this receptor is a man between 45 and 60 years old with Graves' ophthalmopathy. Donor details come from another sample of the same person, matched by shared clones. The bases read TGTGCCAGCAGGCCGAACACCGGGGAGCTGTTTTTT. The encoded protein is CASRPNTGELFF.